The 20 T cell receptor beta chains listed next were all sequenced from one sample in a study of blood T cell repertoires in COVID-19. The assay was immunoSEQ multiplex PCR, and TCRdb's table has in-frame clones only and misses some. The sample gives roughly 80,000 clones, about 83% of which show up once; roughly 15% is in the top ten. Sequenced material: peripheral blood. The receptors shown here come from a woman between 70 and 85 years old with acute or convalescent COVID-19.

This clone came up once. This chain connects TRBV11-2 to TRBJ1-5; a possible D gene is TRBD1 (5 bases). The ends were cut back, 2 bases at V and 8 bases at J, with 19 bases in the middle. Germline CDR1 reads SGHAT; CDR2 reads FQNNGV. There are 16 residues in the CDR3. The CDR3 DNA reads TGTGCCAGCAGCTTACGCGGGACGGAACCTACCGAGCCCCAGCATTTT. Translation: CASSLRGTEPTEPQHF.

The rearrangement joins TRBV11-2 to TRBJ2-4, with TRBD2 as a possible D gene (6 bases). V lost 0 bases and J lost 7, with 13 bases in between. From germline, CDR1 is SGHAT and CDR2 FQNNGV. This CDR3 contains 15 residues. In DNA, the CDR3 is TGTGCCAGCAGCTTAGATCGGGGGTTCCAGAACATTCAGTACTTC. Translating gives CASSLDRGFQNIQYF.

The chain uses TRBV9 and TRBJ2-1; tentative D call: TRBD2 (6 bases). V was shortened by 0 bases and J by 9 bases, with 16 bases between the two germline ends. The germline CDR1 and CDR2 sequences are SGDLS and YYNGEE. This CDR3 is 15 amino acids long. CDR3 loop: CASSVALGGQGEQFF. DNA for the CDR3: TGTGCCAGCAGCGTAGCCCTGGGAGGCCAGGGTGAGCAGTTCTTC.

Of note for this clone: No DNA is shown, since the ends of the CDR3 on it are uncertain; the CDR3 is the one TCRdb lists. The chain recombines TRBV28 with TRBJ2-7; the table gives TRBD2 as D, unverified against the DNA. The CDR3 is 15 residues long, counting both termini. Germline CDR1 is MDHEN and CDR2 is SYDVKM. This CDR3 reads CASSSSGTPPYEQYV.

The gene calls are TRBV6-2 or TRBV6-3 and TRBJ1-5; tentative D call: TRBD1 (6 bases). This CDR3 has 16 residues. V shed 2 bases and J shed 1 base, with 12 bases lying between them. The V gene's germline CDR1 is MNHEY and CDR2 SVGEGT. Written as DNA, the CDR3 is TGTGCCAGCAGTTACGTGGGAGGGGGAAGCAATCAGCCCCAGCATTTT. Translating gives CASSYVGGGSNQPQHF.

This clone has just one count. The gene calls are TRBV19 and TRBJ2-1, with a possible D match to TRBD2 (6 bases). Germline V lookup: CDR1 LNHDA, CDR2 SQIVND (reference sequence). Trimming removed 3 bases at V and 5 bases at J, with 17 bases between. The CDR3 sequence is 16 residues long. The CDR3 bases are TGTGCCAGTAGTATCGACACCAGCTGGGGGGACAATGAGCAGTTCTTC. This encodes CASSIDTSWGDNEQFF.

As DNA, the CDR3 is TGTGCCAGCAGCTTTGGACAGGTGAACACTGAAGCTTTCTTT. This gives the protein CASSFGQVNTEAFF. V is TRBV7-9 and J is TRBJ1-1; 7 nucleotides agree with TRBD1. After removal of 3 bases from V and 0 bases from J, the junction contained 1 base not matched to a gene. The CDR3 is made up of 14 amino acids. Germline lookup yields CDR1 SEHNR and CDR2 FQNEAQ (reference sequence).

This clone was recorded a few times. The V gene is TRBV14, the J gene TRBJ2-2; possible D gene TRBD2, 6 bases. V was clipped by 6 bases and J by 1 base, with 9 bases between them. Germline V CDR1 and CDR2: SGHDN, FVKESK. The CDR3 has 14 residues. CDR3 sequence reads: CASSPGRNTGELFF. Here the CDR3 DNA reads TGTGCCAGCAGTCCCGGGAGGAACACCGGGGAGCTGTTTTTT.

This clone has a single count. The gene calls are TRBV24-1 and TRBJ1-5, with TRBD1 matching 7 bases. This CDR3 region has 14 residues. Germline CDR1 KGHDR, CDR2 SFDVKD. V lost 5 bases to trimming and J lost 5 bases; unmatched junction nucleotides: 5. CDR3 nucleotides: TGTGCCACCAGTGCAGGGACAGATGATCAGCCCCAGCATTTT. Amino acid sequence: CATSAGTDDQPQHF.

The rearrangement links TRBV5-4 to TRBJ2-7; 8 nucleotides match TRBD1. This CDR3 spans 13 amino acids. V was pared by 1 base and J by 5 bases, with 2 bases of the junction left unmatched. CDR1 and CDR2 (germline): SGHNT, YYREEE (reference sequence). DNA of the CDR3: TGTGCCAGCAGCTTGCAGGGGGCGAACGAGCAGTACGTC. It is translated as CASSLQGANEQYV.

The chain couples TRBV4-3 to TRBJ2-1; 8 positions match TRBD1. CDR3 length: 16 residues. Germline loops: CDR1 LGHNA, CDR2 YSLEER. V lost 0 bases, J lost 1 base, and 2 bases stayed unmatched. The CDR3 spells CASSQDRTGSYNEQFF. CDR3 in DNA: TGCGCCAGCAGCCAAGATCGGACAGGGTCCTACAATGAGCAGTTCTTC.

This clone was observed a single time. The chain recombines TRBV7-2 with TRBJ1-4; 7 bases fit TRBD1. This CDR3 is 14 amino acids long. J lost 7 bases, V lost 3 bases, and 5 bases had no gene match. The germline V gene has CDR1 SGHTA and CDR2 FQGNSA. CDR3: CASSLQGGGEKLFF. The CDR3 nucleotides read TGTGCCAGCAGCTTGCAGGGGGGAGGTGAAAAACTGTTTTTT.

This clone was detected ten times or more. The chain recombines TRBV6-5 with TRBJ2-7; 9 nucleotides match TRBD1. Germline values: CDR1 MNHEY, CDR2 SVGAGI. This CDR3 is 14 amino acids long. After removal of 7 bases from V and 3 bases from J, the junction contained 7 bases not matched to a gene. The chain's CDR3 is CASKSDRGIYEQYV. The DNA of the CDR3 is TGTGCCAGCAAATCAGACAGGGGGATCTACGAGCAGTACGTC.

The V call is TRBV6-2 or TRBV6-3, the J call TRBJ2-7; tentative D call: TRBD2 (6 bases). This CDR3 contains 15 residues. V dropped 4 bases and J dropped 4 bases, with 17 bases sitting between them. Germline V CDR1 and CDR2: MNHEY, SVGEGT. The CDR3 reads CASSSGLVIRYEQYV. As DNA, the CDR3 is TGTGCCAGCAGTTCGGGACTCGTTATACGATACGAGCAGTACGTC.

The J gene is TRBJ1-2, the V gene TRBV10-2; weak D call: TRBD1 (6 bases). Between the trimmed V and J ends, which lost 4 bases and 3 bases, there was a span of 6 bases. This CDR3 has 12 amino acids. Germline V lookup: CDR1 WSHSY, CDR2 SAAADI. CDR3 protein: CASSGTDYGYTF. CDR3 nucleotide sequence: TGCGCCAGCAGTGGGACAGACTATGGCTACACCTTC.

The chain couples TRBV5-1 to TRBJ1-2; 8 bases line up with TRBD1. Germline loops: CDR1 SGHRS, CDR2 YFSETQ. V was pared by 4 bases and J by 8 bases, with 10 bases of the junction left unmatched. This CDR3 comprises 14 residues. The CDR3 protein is CASSQGTGGGGYTF. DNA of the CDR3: TGCGCCAGCAGCCAAGGGACAGGTGGAGGCGGCTACACCTTC. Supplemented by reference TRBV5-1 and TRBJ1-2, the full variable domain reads KAGVTQTPRYLIKTRGQQVTLSCSPISGHRSVSWYQQTPGQGLQFLFEYFSETQRNKGNFPGRFSGRQFSNSRSEMNVSTLELGDSALYLCASSQGTGGGGYTFGSGTRLTVV.

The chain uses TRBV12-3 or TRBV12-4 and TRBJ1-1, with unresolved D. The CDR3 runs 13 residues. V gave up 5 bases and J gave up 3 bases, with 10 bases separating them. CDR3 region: CASSLRRDTEAFF. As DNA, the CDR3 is TGTGCCAGCAGTCTGAGACGGGACACTGAAGCTTTCTTT.

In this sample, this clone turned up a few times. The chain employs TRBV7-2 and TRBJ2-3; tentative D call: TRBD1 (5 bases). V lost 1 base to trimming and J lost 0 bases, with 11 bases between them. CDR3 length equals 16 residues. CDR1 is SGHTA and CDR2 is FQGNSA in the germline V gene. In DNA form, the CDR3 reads TGTGCCAGCAGCTTAGAGAACAGGCCGAGCACAGATACGCAGTATTTT. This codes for CASSLENRPSTDTQYF.

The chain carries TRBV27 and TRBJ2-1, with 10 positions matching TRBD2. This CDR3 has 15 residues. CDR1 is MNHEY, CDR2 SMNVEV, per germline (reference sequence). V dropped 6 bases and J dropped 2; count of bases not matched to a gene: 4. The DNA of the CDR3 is TGTGCCAGCAGCTTGAGCGGGAGGGCCTACAATGAGCAGTTCTTC. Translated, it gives CASSLSGRAYNEQFF.

This CDR3 reads CASRVPGLAGSTYNEQFF. Here the CDR3 DNA reads TGTGCCAGTAGGGTCCCGGGACTAGCGGGGTCGACCTACAATGAGCAGTTCTTC. The chain has TRBV19 and TRBJ2-1; 13 bases align to TRBD2. In germline, CDR1 is LNHDA, CDR2 SQIVND (reference sequence). V lost 6 bases, J lost 2 bases, and 10 bases stayed unmatched. The CDR3 consists of 18 residues.